Listed below are T cell receptor beta chains from one sample, sequenced in a study of cytomegalovirus exposure and HLA in healthy donors. Assay: immunoSEQ multiplex PCR; the TCRdb copy retains only in-frame clones and omits some. The profile covers around 150,000 clones, with 66% appearing a single time and under 2% taken by the ten largest. Sequencing was done on a sample of PBMCs. All receptors come from a human donor in good health. CDR3s include the opening cysteine and the closing phenylalanine or tryptophan. Each record gives: D gene, J gene, clone size, V gene, CDR3 DNA, CDR3 protein. The D gene is left open where the match is weak. Only part of the rows carry a size: once, few, many, or a class if the clone is expanded.

d_call: -
j_call: TRBJ2-7
clone_size: -
v_call: TRBV11-2
cdr3_nt: TGTGCCAGCAGCTTAGAGGTTAGCTACGAGCAGTACTTC
cdr3_aa: CASSLEVSYEQYF

d_call: -
j_call: TRBJ2-3
clone_size: -
v_call: TRBV12-1
cdr3_nt: TGTGCCAGCAGCTTTGTACAGGGGGCTAGAGATACGCAGTATTTT
cdr3_aa: CASSFVQGARDTQYF

d_call: TRBD2
j_call: TRBJ2-1
clone_size: -
v_call: TRBV18
cdr3_nt: TGTGCCAGCTCAGAAATCGGGACTAGCGGGACAAGGGAGTTCTTC
cdr3_aa: CASSEIGTSGTREFF

d_call: TRBD2
j_call: TRBJ2-5
clone_size: once
v_call: TRBV5-1
cdr3_nt: TGCGCCAGCAGCTTGGCAGGTCTAGCGGGAGCCCAAGAGACCCAGTACTTC
cdr3_aa: CASSLAGLAGAQETQYF

d_call: TRBD2
j_call: TRBJ2-2
clone_size: once
v_call: TRBV2
cdr3_nt: TGTGCCAGTAAAAAGACGGCGGGGGGCACCGGGGAGCTGTTTTTT
cdr3_aa: CASKKTAGGTGELFF

d_call: TRBD1
j_call: TRBJ2-5
clone_size: -
v_call: TRBV5-4
cdr3_nt: TGTGCCAGCAGCTTGAGGCAGGGGGCGCGGGAGACCCAGTACTTC
cdr3_aa: CASSLRQGARETQYF

d_call: -
j_call: TRBJ2-2
clone_size: -
v_call: TRBV28
cdr3_nt: TGTGCCAGCAAAAGGGCGGGGACGAGTGTGGGGGAGCTGTTTTTT
cdr3_aa: CASKRAGTSVGELFF

d_call: TRBD1
j_call: TRBJ1-6
clone_size: -
v_call: TRBV2
cdr3_nt: TGTGCCAGCAGGCCGGGACAGGGCGGTTCACCCCTCCACTTT
cdr3_aa: CASRPGQGGSPLHF

d_call: -
j_call: TRBJ1-3
clone_size: -
v_call: TRBV10-3
cdr3_nt: TGTGCCATCAGTGACAGTCTCTCTGGAAACACCATATATTTT
cdr3_aa: CAISDSLSGNTIYF

d_call: -
j_call: TRBJ2-3
clone_size: -
v_call: TRBV19
cdr3_nt: TGTGCCAGTAGTATTTTAGGGGGCACAGATACGCAGTATTTT
cdr3_aa: CASSILGGTDTQYF

d_call: TRBD1
j_call: TRBJ2-2
clone_size: -
v_call: TRBV2
cdr3_nt: TGTGCCAGCAGCGGGACAGCCTCGAACACCGGGGAGCTGTTTTTT
cdr3_aa: CASSGTASNTGELFF

d_call: -
j_call: TRBJ2-3
clone_size: -
v_call: TRBV4-1
cdr3_nt: TGCGCCAGCAGCCAGTCGCCCGTGTACCTAGTGGGCACAGATACGCAGTATTTT
cdr3_aa: CASSQSPVYLVGTDTQYF

d_call: TRBD2
j_call: TRBJ2-2
clone_size: -
v_call: TRBV2
cdr3_nt: TGTGCCAGCAGTCGCCAAGCGGGAGGGCGTAACACCGGGGAGCTGTTTTTT
cdr3_aa: CASSRQAGGRNTGELFF

d_call: -
j_call: TRBJ1-3
clone_size: few
v_call: TRBV5-1
cdr3_nt: TGCGCCAGCAGACGAACAGCTTCAGACCTCTACTCTGGAAACACCATATATTTT
cdr3_aa: CASRRTASDLYSGNTIYF

d_call: TRBD1
j_call: TRBJ2-1
clone_size: once
v_call: TRBV5-5
cdr3_nt: TGTGCCAGCAGCCCTGTATGGGACAGGGTTGAGCAGTTCTTC
cdr3_aa: CASSPVWDRVEQFF

d_call: -
j_call: TRBJ1-5
clone_size: -
v_call: TRBV7-2
cdr3_nt: TGTGCCAGCAGCCAGAGCGCGATCAATCAGCCCCAGCATTTT
cdr3_aa: CASSQSAINQPQHF

d_call: TRBD2
j_call: TRBJ2-1
clone_size: -
v_call: TRBV5-1
cdr3_nt: TGCGCCAGCAGCGCGCCCGGACTAGCGGGAGGGAACAATGAGCAGTTCTTC
cdr3_aa: CASSAPGLAGGNNEQFF

d_call: TRBD2
j_call: TRBJ2-4
clone_size: -
v_call: TRBV7-7
cdr3_nt: TGTGCTAGCAGCTTCTGGCGGGAGGGCCCCAAAAACATTCAGTACTTC
cdr3_aa: CASSFWREGPKNIQYF

d_call: TRBD1
j_call: TRBJ2-5
clone_size: -
v_call: TRBV11-1
cdr3_nt: TGTGCCAGCAGCTTACTCTCGGGACAGGGGCAGACCCAGTACTTC
cdr3_aa: CASSLLSGQGQTQYF

d_call: TRBD2
j_call: TRBJ2-7
clone_size: -
v_call: TRBV15
cdr3_nt: TGTGCCACCAGCAGACCCCGGGGGGGGGCCTACGAGCAGTACTTC
cdr3_aa: CATSRPRGGAYEQYF

d_call: -
j_call: TRBJ2-7
clone_size: -
v_call: TRBV6-6
cdr3_nt: TGTGCCAGCACCCTAGGCCGGGTAAGGTCCTACGAGCAGTACTTC
cdr3_aa: CASTLGRVRSYEQYF

d_call: TRBD2
j_call: TRBJ2-7
clone_size: -
v_call: TRBV5-6
cdr3_nt: TGTGCCAGCAGCCTGGCCGTTCGAGCGGGATTGGGCGAGCAGTACTTC
cdr3_aa: CASSLAVRAGLGEQYF

d_call: TRBD1
j_call: TRBJ2-7
clone_size: -
v_call: TRBV5-6
cdr3_nt: TGTGCCAGCAGCTCAGGGGGCTCCTACGAGCAGTACTTC
cdr3_aa: CASSSGGSYEQYF

d_call: -
j_call: TRBJ2-5
clone_size: -
v_call: TRBV5-6
cdr3_nt: TGTGCCAGCAGCCCTCAAACAGGGCTCCAAGAGACCCAGTACTTC
cdr3_aa: CASSPQTGLQETQYF

d_call: -
j_call: TRBJ1-5
clone_size: -
v_call: TRBV10-3
cdr3_nt: TGTGCCATCAGTGGTACCCTCGGACAATACCCGGGGCCCCAGCATTTT
cdr3_aa: CAISGTLGQYPGPQHF

d_call: TRBD1
j_call: TRBJ1-1
clone_size: -
v_call: TRBV18
cdr3_nt: TGTGCCAGCTCACCACGGGACAGCGAATTCACTGAAGCTTTCTTT
cdr3_aa: CASSPRDSEFTEAFF

d_call: TRBD2
j_call: TRBJ2-1
clone_size: -
v_call: TRBV29-1
cdr3_nt: TGCAGCGTTGAAGATCTTGGTAGCGGGAAAGTTAATGAGCAGTTCTTC
cdr3_aa: CSVEDLGSGKVNEQFF

d_call: -
j_call: TRBJ2-2
clone_size: few
v_call: TRBV14
cdr3_nt: TGTGCCAGCAGCTCCTTCGCGGGCAGGGGCGGCACCGGGGAGCTGTTTTTT
cdr3_aa: CASSSFAGRGGTGELFF

d_call: TRBD2
j_call: TRBJ2-7
clone_size: -
v_call: TRBV7-2
cdr3_nt: TGTGCCAGCAGCTTAACAGCTAGCGGGAGCTACGAGCAGTACTTC
cdr3_aa: CASSLTASGSYEQYF

d_call: -
j_call: TRBJ2-3
clone_size: -
v_call: TRBV27
cdr3_nt: TGTGCCAGCAGTTTCGGGGGTGGGGGGGATACGCAGTATTTT
cdr3_aa: CASSFGGGGDTQYF

d_call: TRBD2
j_call: TRBJ2-2
clone_size: -
v_call: TRBV29-1
cdr3_nt: TGCAGCGTTGAACGGGGGGACGGGGAGCTGTTTTTT
cdr3_aa: CSVERGDGELFF

d_call: -
j_call: TRBJ2-3
clone_size: few
v_call: TRBV5-1
cdr3_nt: TGCGCCAGCAGCTTGGGGAGGAGGGGGCATATACTCACAGATACGCAGTATTTT
cdr3_aa: CASSLGRRGHILTDTQYF

d_call: TRBD1
j_call: TRBJ1-2
clone_size: few
v_call: TRBV10-3
cdr3_nt: TGTGCCATCAGTGAAGGGGGACAGAACTATGGCTACACCTTC
cdr3_aa: CAISEGGQNYGYTF